A single sample is the source of the 8 T cell receptor beta chains below, sequenced in a study of cytomegalovirus exposure and HLA in healthy donors. The PCR had 60 Vbeta and 13 Jbeta primers. Profiled with immunoSEQ multiplex PCR; TCRdb holds only in-frame clones, not every one. In the table there are 160,000 or so clones, roughly 72% of which are singletons. Sequencing was performed on PBMCs. The receptors were sampled from a man aged 35-49 years in good health and CMV-seronegative.

This clone was detected only once. The chain couples TRBV7-6 to TRBJ2-1; 9 nucleotides agree with TRBD1. CDR1 and CDR2 (germline): SGHVS, FNYEAQ. This CDR3 is built from 14 residues. Trimming took 5 bases from V and 10 from J; bases not matched to a gene: 9. CDR3 nucleotides: TGTGCCAGCAGCATTCGACAGGGGGTGAGGGAGCAGTTCTTC. This codes for CASSIRQGVREQFF.

This chain connects TRBV29-1 to TRBJ1-2; 7 positions agree with TRBD1. CDR1 is SQVTM and CDR2 is ANQGSEA in the germline V gene. The CDR3 spans 14 residues. With V trimmed by 6 bases and J by 5 bases, 12 bases remained unmatched. The CDR3 nucleotides read TGCAGCGTAGCCACAGGGGCACCCTCATATGGCTACACCTTC. Protein product: CSVATGAPSYGYTF. Full variable domain (rest looked up from reference TRBV29-1 and TRBJ1-2): SAVISQKPSRDICQRGTSLTIQCQVDSQVTMMFWYRQQPGQSLTLIATANQGSEATYESGFVIDKFPISRPNLTFSTLTVSNMSPEDSSIYLCSVATGAPSYGYTFGSGTRLTVV.

The chain joins TRBV7-3 to TRBJ2-3; tentative D call: TRBD2 (6 bases). Per the germline V gene, CDR1 is SGHTA and CDR2 is FQGTGA. V lost 3 bases to trimming and J lost 3 bases, with 13 bases between them. There are 15 residues in the CDR3. This chain's CDR3 is CASSLLGSGTDTQYF. As DNA, the CDR3 is TGTGCCAGCAGCTTGCTCGGGAGTGGGACAGATACGCAGTATTTT. Drawing the rest from reference TRBV7-3 and TRBJ2-3, the complete variable domain is GAGVSQTPSNKVTEKGKYVELRCDPISGHTALYWYRQSLGQGPEFLIYFQGTGAADDSGLPNDRFFAVRPEGSVSTLKIQRTERGDSAVYLCASSLLGSGTDTQYFGPGTRLTVL.

This clone appeared once. The junction departs from germline at one end; a sequencing error may be responsible. The V and J genes are TRBV7-9 and TRBJ2-1; TRBD2 aligns across 10 bases. CDR3 size: 17 residues. The germline V gene has CDR1 SEHNR and CDR2 FQNEAQ (reference sequence). CDR3 loop: CSSSRSPGLATNNEQFF. The CDR3 DNA is TGTTCCAGCAGCCGATCACCGGGACTAGCGACGAACAATGAGCAGTTCTTC.

V and J are TRBV4-2 and TRBJ2-1; the match to TRBD2 covers 8 bases. J was trimmed by 9 bases and V by 0 bases; bases with no gene match: 7. CDR3 size: 15 residues. Germline-derived CDR1 and CDR2 are LGHNA and YNFKEQ. Written as DNA, the CDR3 is TGTGCCAGCAGCCAAGATCGGGGGGGGAGGGGTGAGCAGTTCTTC. It translates to CASSQDRGGRGEQFF.

The chain combines TRBV16 with TRBJ1-5; 7 bases map to TRBD1. The CDR3 is 16 residues long. CDR1 is KGHSY, CDR2 FQNENV, per germline. After removal of 4 bases from V and 1 base from J, the junction contained 7 bases not matched to a gene. CDR3 sequence reads: CASSLPDRVSNQPQHF. In DNA, the CDR3 is TGTGCCAGCAGCCTCCCAGACAGGGTAAGCAATCAGCCCCAGCATTTT.

In this sample, this clone turned up once. This rearrangement joins TRBV28 to TRBJ2-7; TRBD1 agrees at 10 bases. The germline gives CDR1 MDHEN, CDR2 SYDVKM. Trimming removed 10 bases from V and 2 bases from J; junction bases left unmatched: 2. This CDR3 has 12 amino acids. The CDR3 DNA reads as TGTGCCACCGGGACAGGGGCCTACGAGCAGTACTTC. Residues: CATGTGAYEQYF.

J is TRBJ1-2 and V is TRBV5-1, with 9 bases that match TRBD1. Germline-derived CDR1 and CDR2 are SGHRS and YFSETQ. V shed 4 bases and J 4 bases; nucleotides not matched to a gene: 11. This CDR3 contains 16 residues. CDR3 bases: TGCGCCAGCAGCCCTTTGGTCGAGACAGGGGGCTATGGCTACACCTTC. It is translated as CASSPLVETGGYGYTF.